This T cell receptor beta chain was recovered during a study of T cells in Graves' hyperthyroidism and ophthalmopathy. Regions amplified from RNA transcripts were the TCR beta CDR3 regions. HTBI primers drove first-round RT-PCR of the TCR CDR3. MiXCR, run by TCRdb on the multiplex PCR reads, gives a single entry per CDR3 protein. The table has approximately 410,000 distinct CDR3 sequences, 12% to 15% seen once. CDR1 is LNHDA, CDR2 SQIVND, per germline (reference sequence). Trimming removed 5 bases at V and 0 bases at J, with 11 bases between. The CDR3 extends over 15 amino acids. The diagnostic basis comprised clinical symptoms, serum thyroxine and TRAb, thyroid ultrasound and orbital computed tomography.

This clonotype was sampled from a young woman with Graves' hyperthyroidism. The chain has TRBV19 and TRBJ1-5, with D perhaps TRBD1 (6 bases). The sequencing sample was made of blood. The CDR3 DNA reads TGTGCCAGTAGTGTGACAGGTTATAGCAATCAGCCCCAGCATTTT. Its protein product is CASSVTGYSNQPQHF.